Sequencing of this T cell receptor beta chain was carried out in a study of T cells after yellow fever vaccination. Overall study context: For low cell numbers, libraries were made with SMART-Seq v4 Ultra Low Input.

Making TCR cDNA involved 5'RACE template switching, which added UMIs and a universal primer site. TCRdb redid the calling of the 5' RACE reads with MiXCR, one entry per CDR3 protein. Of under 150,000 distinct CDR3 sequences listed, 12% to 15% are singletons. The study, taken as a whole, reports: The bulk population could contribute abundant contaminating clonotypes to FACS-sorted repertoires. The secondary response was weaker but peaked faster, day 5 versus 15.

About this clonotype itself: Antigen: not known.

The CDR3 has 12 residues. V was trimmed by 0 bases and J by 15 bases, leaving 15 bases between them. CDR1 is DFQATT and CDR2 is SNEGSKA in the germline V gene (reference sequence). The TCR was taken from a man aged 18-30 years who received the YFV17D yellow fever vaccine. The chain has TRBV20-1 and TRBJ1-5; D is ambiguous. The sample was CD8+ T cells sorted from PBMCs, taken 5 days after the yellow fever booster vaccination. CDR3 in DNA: TGCAGTGCTAGAGATCTTGGGGTGGCAGGGCATTTT. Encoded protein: CSARDLGVAGHF.